The T cell receptor beta chain under discussion was sequenced for a study of patients and donors after allogeneic stem cell transplantation. J was trimmed by 6 bases and V by 8 bases; bases with no gene match: 14. This CDR3 is built from 17 residues. Per germline, CDR1 DFQATT and CDR2 SNEGSKA (reference sequence). TCRdb reprocessed the RT-PCR reads with MiXCR, giving one entry per CDR3 protein. This sample has tens of thousands of distinct CDR3 sequences; more than 30% occur once, and the top ten carry around 72%. The sequence derives from a human donor who was either an allogeneic HSCT recipient or a stem cell or donor lymphocyte infusion donor (not recorded which). It is not recorded whose cells these are; they may come from a transplant donor. Sample: blood, either unsorted or a sorted T cell fraction (not recorded which). The chain recombines TRBV20-1 with TRBJ2-1; 15 bases map to TRBD2. As DNA, the CDR3 is TGCAGTTCTCAAAGGACTAGCGGGAGGGCCTCTTTCAATGAGCAGTTCTTC. It translates to CSSQRTSGRASFNEQFF.